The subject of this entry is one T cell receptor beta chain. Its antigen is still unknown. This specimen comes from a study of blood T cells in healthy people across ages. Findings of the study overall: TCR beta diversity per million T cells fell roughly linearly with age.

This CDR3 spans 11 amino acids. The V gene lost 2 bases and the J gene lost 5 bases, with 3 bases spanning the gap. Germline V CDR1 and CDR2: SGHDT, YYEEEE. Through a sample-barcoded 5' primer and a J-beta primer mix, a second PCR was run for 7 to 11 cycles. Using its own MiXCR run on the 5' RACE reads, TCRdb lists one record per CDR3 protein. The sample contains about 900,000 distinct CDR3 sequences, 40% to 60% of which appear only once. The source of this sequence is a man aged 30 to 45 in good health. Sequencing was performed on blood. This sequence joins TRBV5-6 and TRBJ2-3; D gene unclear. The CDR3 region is CASSFEDTQYF. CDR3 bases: TGTGCCAGCAGCTTCGAAGATACGCAGTATTTT.